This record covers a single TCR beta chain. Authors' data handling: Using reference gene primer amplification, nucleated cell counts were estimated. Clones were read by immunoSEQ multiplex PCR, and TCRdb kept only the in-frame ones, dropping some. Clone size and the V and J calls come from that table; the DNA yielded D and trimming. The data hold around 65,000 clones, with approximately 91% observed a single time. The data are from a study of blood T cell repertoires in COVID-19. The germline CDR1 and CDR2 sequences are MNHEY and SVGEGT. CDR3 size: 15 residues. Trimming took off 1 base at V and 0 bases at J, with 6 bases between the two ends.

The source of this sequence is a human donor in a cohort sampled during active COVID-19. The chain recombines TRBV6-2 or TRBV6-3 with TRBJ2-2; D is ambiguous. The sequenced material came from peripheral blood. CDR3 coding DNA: TGTGCCAGCAGTTACTATTTAGCGAACACCGGGGAGCTGTTTTTT. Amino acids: CASSYYLANTGELFF.